This entry lists 15 T cell receptor beta chains sequenced from one sample in a study of blood T cells in healthy people across ages. Alongside a J-beta primer mix, a sample-barcoded 5' primer served in a second PCR lasting roughly 6 to 11 cycles. TCRdb ran MiXCR on the 5' RACE reads and lists one entry per CDR3 protein. The sample contains approximately 690,000 distinct CDR3 sequences, roughly three fifths of which appear only once. The specimen was blood. The origin of the receptors is a man aged 60 to 69 in good health.

The CDR3 coding sequence is TGCAGTGCTAGAGATAGGGGCAGCGGGGTGTGGACTGAAGCTTTCTTT. Translated, it gives CSARDRGSGVWTEAFF. This rearrangement joins TRBV20-1 to TRBJ1-1; tentatively, D is TRBD1 (5 bases). Looked up from germline, CDR1 is DFQATT and CDR2 is SNEGSKA (reference sequence). This CDR3 contains 16 residues. Trimming pared 0 bases from V and 5 bases from J, leaving 19 bases between.

J is TRBJ2-5 and V is TRBV7-2; D is possibly TRBD2 (5 bases). CDR3 length equals 14 residues. Germline CDR1 reads SGHTA; CDR2 reads FQGNSA. Trimming pared 5 bases from V and 5 bases from J, leaving 15 bases between. The CDR3 protein is CASSLQRGSETQYF. Here the CDR3 DNA reads TGTGCCAGCAGCCTGCAACGGGGTTCCGAGACCCAGTACTTC. Using reference TRBV7-2 and TRBJ2-5 for the parts outside the CDR3, the full variable domain is GAGVSQSPSNKVTEKGKDVELRCDPISGHTALYWYRQSLGQGLEFLIYFQGNSAPDKSGLPSDRFSAERTGGSVSTLTIQRTQQEDSAVYLCASSLQRGSETQYFGPGTRLLVL.

The V and J genes are TRBV6-5 and TRBJ2-2; D gene uncertain. The CDR3 totals 16 residues. The germline V gene has CDR1 MNHEY and CDR2 SVGAGI. V lost 0 bases to trimming and J lost 7 bases, with 15 bases between them. CDR3 sequence: CASSYSKAFGGGELFF. For the CDR3, the DNA is TGTGCCAGCAGTTACTCGAAGGCCTTTGGTGGCGGGGAGCTGTTTTTT.

The chain couples TRBV21-1 to TRBJ2-7; TRBD2 is the table's D call and was not checked against the DNA. TRBV21-1 is shown as a pseudogene. The CDR3 has 15 residues. CDR3 sequence: CASSKDGLAAYEQYF. CDR3 bases: TGTGCCAGCAGCAAAGATGGGCTAGCGGCCTACGAGCAGTACTTC.

Only a few counts were recorded for this clonotype. This sequence joins TRBV20-1 and TRBJ1-6; 8 positions match TRBD1. Germline CDR1 DFQATT, CDR2 SNEGSKA (reference sequence). CDR3 length: 14 amino acids. The trim removed 3 bases at V and 10 bases at J, leaving 8 bases unmatched. CDR3 amino acids: CSARGGTGASPLHF. For the CDR3, the DNA is TGCAGTGCTAGGGGCGGGACAGGAGCCTCACCCCTCCACTTT.

This chain connects TRBV4-1 to TRBJ1-3, with TRBD1 matching 10 bases. Germline trimming cut 5 bases from V and 1 base from J; bases unmatched to any gene: 5. Germline assignment: CDR1 MGHRA and CDR2 YSYEKL. This CDR3 has 16 amino acids. CDR3 nucleotide sequence: TGCGCCAGCAGCTTCGGACAGGGGGAATCTGGAAACACCATATATTTT. Translating gives CASSFGQGESGNTIYF.

A few counts support this clonotype. The chain has TRBV6-1 and TRBJ1-1; D is possibly TRBD1 (5 bases). Trimming removed 4 bases at V and 4 bases at J, with 7 bases between. The CDR3 extends over 12 amino acids. Germline CDR1 is MNHNS and CDR2 is SASEGT. CDR3 bases: TGTGCCAGCAGTGTTGGGGGCACTGAAGCTTTCTTT. As protein: CASSVGGTEAFF.

The chain combines TRBV5-1 with TRBJ2-7, with a weak D call TRBD2 (5 bases). Trimming left V 4 bases short and J 3 bases short, with 14 bases between. The CDR3 runs 14 residues. Germline V gene data show CDR1 as SGHRS and CDR2 as YFSETQ. CDR3 amino acids: CASSPVEGIYEQYF. CDR3 nucleotides: TGCGCCAGCAGCCCCGTAGAGGGCATCTACGAGCAGTACTTC.

This clonotype was observed a single time. This chain connects TRBV6-6 to TRBJ2-7; TRBD1 matches 10 bases. The CDR3 runs to 15 residues. From germline, CDR1 is MNHNY and CDR2 SVGAGI (reference sequence). V gave up 6 bases and J gave up 3 bases; unmatched junction bases: 8. CDR3 DNA: TGTGCCAGCAGCACACTCAGGACAGGGGGCTACGAGCAGTACTTC. Its protein is CASSTLRTGGYEQYF.

Many counts were recorded for this clonotype. A much larger clone lies one base from this, so it may be a read error. This chain uses TRBV12-3 or TRBV12-4 with TRBJ1-2; no clear D. The ends were cut back, 5 bases at V and 4 bases at J, with 14 bases in the middle. CDR3 length: 14 amino acids. The CDR3 spells CASSVVGDSYGYTF. CDR3 sequence (DNA): TGTGCCAGCAGTGTTGTGGGTGATAGCTATGGCTACACCTTC.

This chain joins TRBV11-2 and TRBJ2-1, with unresolved D. The CDR3 length is 14 residues. Trimming took off 1 base at V and 4 bases at J, with 8 bases between the two ends. Germline V gives CDR1 SGHAT, CDR2 FQNNGV. The CDR3 is CASSLATAYNEQFF. The CDR3 DNA is TGTGCCAGCAGCTTAGCAACAGCTTACAATGAGCAGTTCTTC.

The V call is TRBV5-1, the J call TRBJ2-7; TRBD1 or TRBD2 may be the D gene (5 bases each). CDR3 length: 14 residues. Germline lookup yields CDR1 SGHRS and CDR2 YFSETQ. V lost 2 bases and J 2 bases, leaving 11 bases between the germline ends. CDR3 DNA: TGCGCCAGCAGCTTTGGGACCGGGACCTACGAGCAGTACTTC. It codes for CASSFGTGTYEQYF.

The rearrangement joins TRBV20-1 to TRBJ2-1, with D tentatively TRBD2 (5 bases). The CDR3 contains 16 residues. The V gene lost 0 bases and the J gene lost 0 bases, with 12 bases spanning the gap. Germline assignment: CDR1 DFQATT and CDR2 SNEGSKA (reference sequence). The DNA of the CDR3 is TGCAGTGCTAGAGATTTGACGGGGAGCTCCTACAATGAGCAGTTCTTC. Protein: CSARDLTGSSYNEQFF.

J is TRBJ2-7 and V is TRBV5-1; the match to TRBD1 covers 10 bases. The V segment lost 5 bases and the J segment 6 bases; nucleotides outside the gene matches: 8. The length of the CDR3 is 14 residues. CDR1 is SGHRS, CDR2 YFSETQ, per germline. The CDR3 here is CASRAGTGDVEQYF. The CDR3 region has the DNA TGCGCCAGCAGGGCCGGGACAGGGGATGTCGAGCAGTACTTC.

This clonotype was counted ten times or more. This chain connects TRBV2 to TRBJ2-5; D not resolved. Trimming cost V 5 bases and J 4 bases, with 2 bases left between them. CDR1 and CDR2 (germline): SNHLY, FYNNEI. The CDR3 runs 10 residues. CDR3 in DNA: TGTGCCAGCAGTCGAGAGACCCAGTACTTC. Encoded protein: CASSRETQYF.